These 18 T cell receptor beta chains were all obtained from the same sample, sequenced in a study of Graves' ophthalmopathy and Graves' hyperthyroidism. The sequenced template was RNA, covering the TCR beta CDR3 region. Second-round multiplex PCR followed a first-round RT-PCR using HTBI primers. MiXCR was run by TCRdb on the multiplex PCR reads, yielding one entry per CDR3 protein. The sample contains about 400,000 distinct CDR3 sequences, over 20% of which appear only once. Specimen: peripheral blood. These receptors were taken from a young woman with stable Graves' hyperthyroidism.

This clonotype was counted many times. This rearrangement joins TRBV15 to TRBJ2-5; TRBD2 is a possible D gene (7 bases). The V gene's germline CDR1 is LNHNV and CDR2 YYDKDF (reference sequence). The CDR3 loop spans 14 amino acids. V dropped 5 bases and J dropped 4 bases, with 14 bases sitting between them. The chain's CDR3 is CATSGRGGGETQYF. DNA for the CDR3: TGTGCCACCAGCGGCAGGGGAGGGGGAGAGACCCAGTACTTC. Full variable domain (missing parts from reference TRBV15 and TRBJ2-5): DAMVIQNPRYQVTQFGKPVTLSCSQTLNHNVMYWYQQKSSQAPKLLFHYYDKDFNNEADTPDNFQSRRPNTSFCFLDIRSPGLGDTAMYLCATSGRGGGETQYFGPGTRLLVL.

This clonotype has ten or more counts. This chain links TRBV12-3 or TRBV12-4 with TRBJ2-7; 7 bases map to TRBD2. The CDR3 is 14 amino acids. The V segment lost 6 bases and the J segment 3 bases; nucleotides outside the gene matches: 8. The CDR3 sequence is CASSPQGGDYEQYF. The CDR3 nucleotides are TGTGCCAGCAGCCCGCAGGGAGGGGACTACGAGCAGTACTTC.

V gene TRBV7-9 combines with J gene TRBJ2-5; D gene unclear. Trimming shortened V by 2 bases and J by 1 base, and 11 bases separated the two germline ends. The CDR3 contains 15 residues. Germline assignment: CDR1 SEHNR and CDR2 FQNEAQ (reference sequence). CDR3 sequence: CASSLRRRVQETQYF. The CDR3 nucleotides are TGTGCCAGCAGCTTACGACGCAGAGTCCAAGAGACCCAGTACTTC.

V usage is TRBV25-1 and J usage is TRBJ1-6; D call uncertain. Trimming left V 6 bases short and J 7 bases short, with 19 bases between. This CDR3 is built from 16 residues. Germline assignment: CDR1 MGHDK and CDR2 SYGVNS. CDR3 sequence: CASRSQAPGGNSPLHF. The CDR3 DNA reads as TGTGCCAGCAGGTCCCAGGCCCCTGGAGGGAATTCACCCCTCCACTTT.

At least ten counts were recorded for this clonotype. The V gene is TRBV19, the J gene TRBJ1-5; D is ambiguous. Per germline, CDR1 LNHDA and CDR2 SQIVND (reference sequence). The length of the CDR3 is 13 residues. V lost 3 bases and J 6 bases, leaving 9 bases between the germline ends. The CDR3 DNA is TGTGCCAGTAGTATGATGCGGTTTCAGCCCCAGCATTTT. It specifies CASSMMRFQPQHF.

This clonotype occurred many times. This chain joins TRBV7-2 and TRBJ1-1, with 8 bases lining up with TRBD1. V lost 5 bases and J lost 11; bases outside the gene matches: 16. This CDR3 is 15 amino acids long. Germline CDR1 SGHTA, CDR2 FQGNSA. The CDR3 reads CASSNYGTGTFGAFF. The CDR3, as DNA: TGTGCCAGCAGCAACTACGGGACAGGCACTTTTGGTGCTTTCTTT.

Many counts were recorded for this clonotype. The rearrangement links TRBV3-1 to TRBJ2-5; possible D gene TRBD1, 6 bases. V lost 0 bases, J lost 7 bases, and 9 bases lay in between. This CDR3 contains 13 residues. Germline CDR1 and CDR2: LGHDT and YNNKEL (reference sequence). CDR3: CASSQEEGGTQYF. DNA of the CDR3: TGTGCCAGCAGCCAAGAAGAAGGGGGGACCCAGTACTTC.

This clonotype was observed many times. This chain joins TRBV30 and TRBJ2-7, with 7 bases that match TRBD1. This CDR3 is 13 amino acids long. The germline V gene has CDR1 GTSNPN and CDR2 SVGIG (reference sequence). The V segment lost 4 bases and the J segment 8 bases; nucleotides outside the gene matches: 11. In DNA form, the CDR3 reads TGTGCCTGGACCCCGGACAGGTACTCCCAGCAGTACTTC. This codes for CAWTPDRYSQQYF.

The table lists this clonotype with many counts. The rearrangement joins TRBV4-1 to TRBJ1-2, with 7 nucleotides matching TRBD1. CDR1 MGHRA and CDR2 YSYEKL come from the germline V gene. V shed 0 bases and J 4 bases; nucleotides not matched to a gene: 11. The CDR3 sequence is 17 residues long. The CDR3 coding sequence is TGCGCCAGCAGCCAAGAAGGCGGGTTACAGGGGCCCTATGGCTACACCTTC. It is translated as CASSQEGGLQGPYGYTF.

The J gene is TRBJ1-1, the V gene TRBV30, with D unclear. V was clipped by 1 base and J by 3 bases, with 9 bases between them. The CDR3 covers 13 residues. CDR1 and CDR2 (germline): GTSNPN, SVGIG (reference sequence). CDR3 amino acids: CAWSDRWDTEAFF. CDR3 coding DNA: TGTGCCTGGAGTGACCGATGGGACACTGAAGCTTTCTTT. The full variable domain, with the rest looked up from reference TRBV30 and TRBJ1-1, is SQTIHQWPATLVQPVGSPLSLECTVEGTSNPNLYWYRQAAGRGLQLLFYSVGIGQISSEVPQNLSASRPQDRQFILSSKKLLLSDSGFYLCAWSDRWDTEAFFGQGTRLTVV.

This clonotype showed up many times. The chain carries TRBV7-8 and TRBJ2-7; D is perhaps TRBD2 (7 bases). CDR3 length: 14 amino acids. The germline V gene has CDR1 SGHVS and CDR2 FQNEAQ. Trimming stripped 5 bases from V and 6 bases from J, with 17 bases between. The chain's CDR3 is CASSGPRGGREQYF. The CDR3 nucleotides are TGTGCCAGCAGCGGCCCGAGGGGGGGGCGCGAGCAGTACTTC.

This clonotype has ten or more counts. The chain recombines TRBV14 with TRBJ1-6; 10 bases are a match to TRBD1. This CDR3 has 17 residues. V lost 2 bases to trimming and J lost 7 bases; unmatched junction nucleotides: 8. The germline CDR1 and CDR2 sequences are SGHDN and FVKESK. The CDR3 DNA reads as TGTGCCAGCAGCCAAAAGGGACAGGGGACATGGAATTCACCCCTCCACTTT. This translates into CASSQKGQGTWNSPLHF. Looking up the rest from reference TRBV14 and TRBJ1-6 gives the full variable domain: EAGVTQFPSHSVIEKGQTVTLRCDPISGHDNLYWYRRVMGKEIKFLLHFVKESKQDESGMPNNRFLAERTGGTYSTLKVQPAELEDSGVYFCASSQKGQGTWNSPLHFGNGTRLTVT.

The table lists this clonotype with many counts. This chain links TRBV6-1 with TRBJ1-1; perhaps TRBD1 as D (6 bases). The CDR3 has 14 residues. V was cut by 10 bases and J by 2 bases, with 17 bases left in between. Germline V gene lookup returns CDR1 MNHNS and CDR2 SASEGT. The CDR3 loop reads CATLGAGANTEAFF. As DNA, the CDR3 is TGTGCCACCCTCGGGGCAGGGGCTAACACTGAAGCTTTCTTT.

This clonotype was detected ten times or more. V usage is TRBV9 and J usage is TRBJ1-1, with D uncertain. V dropped 7 bases and J dropped 3 bases, with 13 bases sitting between them. The CDR3 extends over 13 amino acids. Per germline, CDR1 SGDLS and CDR2 YYNGEE. The CDR3 protein is CASAGSSHTEAFF. The CDR3 DNA sequence: TGTGCCAGCGCTGGGTCGTCGCACACTGAAGCTTTCTTT. Drawing the rest from reference TRBV9 and TRBJ1-1, the complete variable domain is DSGVTQTPKHLITATGQRVTLRCSPRSGDLSVYWYQQSLDQGLQFLIQYYNGEERAKGNILERFSAQQFPDLHSELNLSSLELGDSALYFCASAGSSHTEAFFGQGTRLTVV.

This clonotype has at least ten counts. This rearrangement joins TRBV28 to TRBJ2-7, with 10 bases aligning to TRBD1. The CDR3 totals 15 residues. CDR1 is MDHEN, CDR2 SYDVKM, per germline. V trimming: 6 bases; J trimming: 4 bases; junction bases outside the gene matches: 9. DNA for the CDR3: TGTGCCAGCAGAGAGCCGGGACAGGGGACTTACGAGCAGTACTTC. Its protein product is CASREPGQGTYEQYF.

The chain couples TRBV7-9 to TRBJ2-2; no clear D. Germline CDR1 is SEHNR and CDR2 is FQNEAQ (reference sequence). V lost 2 bases and J lost 4, with 8 bases in between. CDR3 length: 14 residues. CDR3 sequence (DNA): TGTGCCAGCAGCTTACAGGTCAGCACCGGGGAGCTGTTTTTT. Its translation: CASSLQVSTGELFF.

In its sample, this clonotype was seen many times. V and J are TRBV6-5 and TRBJ1-6; D gene unclear. The length of the CDR3 is 14 residues. Trimming removed 4 bases from V and 10 bases from J, with 14 bases in between. Germline V lookup: CDR1 MNHEY, CDR2 SVGAGI. The CDR3 protein is CASSFEPTVSPLHF. CDR3 nucleotides: TGTGCCAGCAGTTTTGAACCTACCGTGTCACCCCTCCACTTT.

This clonotype showed up many times. V usage is TRBV19 and J usage is TRBJ2-5; the match to TRBD1 covers 12 bases. V was pared by 8 bases and J by 5 bases, with 3 bases of the junction left unmatched. Germline V lookup: CDR1 LNHDA, CDR2 SQIVND (reference sequence). The CDR3 is 13 amino acids. CDR3 sequence: CASWDRGRETQYF. CDR3 DNA: TGTGCCAGTTGGGACAGGGGGCGTGAGACCCAGTACTTC.